The 29 T cell receptor gamma chains below were found in one sample sequenced in a study of intestinal T cells in coeliac disease. Using 150 to 200 ng of biopsy DNA, TRG was amplified with LymphoTrack primers. TCRdb re-identified clones in the multiplex PCR reads via CATT. Of several hundred gamma-chain clones in the sample, about 50% were seen once. Genomic DNA came from ten 5-µm formalin-fixed paraffin-embedded scrolls per case. The sequenced sample was a duodenal biopsy. These receptors were collected from a human donor with celiac disease.

This clone is classed as hyperexpanded. The sample contains more than one DNA sequence encoding this CDR3. The rearrangement links TRGV10 to TRGJ1 or TRGJ2. TRGV10 is flagged as an ORF with uncertain function. V was pared by 8 bases and J by 0 bases, with 5 bases of the junction left unmatched. The CDR3 has 13 amino acids. The DNA for the CDR3 is TGTGCTGCGTGGGACTTGAATTATTATAAGAAACTCTTT. Encoded protein: CAAWDLNYYKKLF.

The gene calls are TRGV11 and TRGJ1 or TRGJ2. TRGV11 is identified as an open reading frame with a role that is uncertain. The CDR3 is 11 amino acids. Trimming removed 7 bases from V and 13 bases from J; junction bases left unmatched: 10. CDR3 DNA: TGTGCCTGCTGGATAGGAATAAGAAAACTCTTT. It encodes CACWIGIRKLF.

J is TRGJ1 or TRGJ2 and V is TRGV2. Germline CDR1 EGSNGY, CDR2 YDSYNSKV. The V gene end was trimmed by 0 bases and the J gene end by 13 bases; junction bases not matched to a gene: 12. The CDR3 is 13 amino acids. For the CDR3, the DNA is TGTGCCACCTGGGACGGGGGGGAAAAAAGAAAACTCTTT. As protein: CATWDGGEKRKLF.

The chain couples TRGV11 to TRGJ1 or TRGJ2. TRGV11 is flagged as an ORF with uncertain function. V gave up 4 bases and J gave up 0 bases; unmatched junction bases: 6. The CDR3 contains 15 residues. Written as DNA, the CDR3 is TGTGCCTGCTGGATTAGTCACCTGAATTATTATAAGAAACTCTTT. Its protein product is CACWISHLNYYKKLF.

The chain has TRGV9 and TRGJ1 or TRGJ2. Germline V gene data show CDR1 as GITISATS and CDR2 as ISYDGTV (reference sequence). V shed 5 bases, J shed 7 bases, and the junction held 5 bases outside the gene matches. The CDR3 covers 11 residues. Written as DNA, the CDR3 is TGTGCCTTGTGGGGAGTCTATAAGAAACTCTTT. Translation: CALWGVYKKLF.

In its sample, this clone is large. The chain employs TRGV8 and TRGJP2. The CDR3 has 13 amino acids. The V segment lost 5 bases and the J segment 3 bases; nucleotides outside the gene matches: 3. The germline V gene encodes CDR1 VENAVY and CDR2 YDSYNSRV. The CDR3 sequence is CATWVRSDWIKTF. CDR3 nucleotides: TGTGCCACCTGGGTTCGTAGTGATTGGATCAAGACGTTT.

In its sample, this clone was seen a few times. The V and J genes are TRGV2 and TRGJP1. Germline V gene lookup returns CDR1 EGSNGY and CDR2 YDSYNSKV. This CDR3 spans 16 amino acids. The trim removed 0 bases at V and 6 bases at J, leaving 10 bases unmatched. This CDR3 is CATWDGPFNAGWFKIF. CDR3 nucleotide sequence: TGTGCCACCTGGGACGGGCCGTTTAACGCTGGTTGGTTCAAGATATTT.

By its share, this clone is large. The chain employs TRGV9 and TRGJ1 or TRGJ2. CDR3 length: 13 residues. CDR1 is GITISATS and CDR2 is ISYDGTV in the germline V gene (reference sequence). Trimming at V came to 2 bases and at J to 0 bases, leaving 1 base not matched to a gene. The DNA for the CDR3 is TGTGCCTTGTGGGAGGCGAATTATTATAAGAAACTCTTT. It specifies CALWEANYYKKLF.

CDR3 loop: CADLGLPYKKLF. CDR3 nucleotides: TGTGCCGACCTGGGACTCCCCTATAAGAAACTCTTT. J is TRGJ1 or TRGJ2 and V is TRGV3. This CDR3 contains 12 residues. Trimming cost V 12 bases and J 7 bases; bases outside gene matches: 15. CDR1 and CDR2 (germline): VTNTFY, YDVSTARD (reference sequence).

By frequency in the sample, this clone is large. V gene TRGV2 combines with J gene TRGJ1 or TRGJ2. This CDR3 spans 13 amino acids. The germline CDR1 and CDR2 sequences are EGSNGY and YDSYNSKV. The ends lost 1 base at V and 2 bases at J; junction bases unmatched: 2. The CDR3 region is CATWDGHYYKKLF. The CDR3, as DNA: TGTGCCACCTGGGACGGACATTATTATAAGAAACTCTTT.

This clone is labeled as hyperexpanded. This CDR3 is also generated by other DNA sequences in the sample. The genes are TRGV2 and TRGJ1 or TRGJ2. The CDR3 is made up of 13 amino acids. CDR1 and CDR2 from the germline V gene are EGSNGY and YDSYNSKV. Trimming took 0 bases from V and 1 from J; bases not matched to a gene: 0. CDR3 sequence reads: CATWDGNYYKKLF. CDR3 DNA: TGTGCCACCTGGGACGGGAATTATTATAAGAAACTCTTT.

This clone was recorded a few times. This sequence may be a read error, since a much larger clone differs from it by one base. The rearrangement joins TRGV8 to TRGJ1 or TRGJ2. The length of the CDR3 is 13 residues. Germline loops: CDR1 VENAVY, CDR2 YDSYNSRV. CDR3 region: CATWDRRDYKKLF. Written as DNA, the CDR3 is TGTGCCACCTGGGATAGGCGGGATTATAAGAAACTCTTC.

The CDR3 spells CAVGGNYYKKLF. In nucleotides, the CDR3 is TGTGCTGTGGGGGGAAATTATTATAAGAAACTCTTT. V is TRGV9 and J is TRGJ1 or TRGJ2. CDR1 and CDR2 (germline): GITISATS, ISYDGTV (reference sequence). The CDR3 is 12 amino acids.

This clone is labeled large. The rearrangement links TRGV2 to TRGJ1 or TRGJ2. Trimming took 5 bases from V and 11 from J; bases not matched to a gene: 6. There are 10 residues in the CDR3. Germline CDR1 EGSNGY, CDR2 YDSYNSKV. The CDR3 DNA follows: TGTGCCACCTGGGGTCGGCAGAAACTCTTT. This encodes CATWGRQKLF.

This clone was picked up a small number of times. The V and J genes are TRGV9 and TRGJ1 or TRGJ2. The V and J ends lost 2 bases and 14 bases, in that order; junction bases with no gene match: 3. This CDR3 contains 9 residues. Germline CDR1 reads GITISATS; CDR2 reads ISYDGTV (reference sequence). The CDR3 coding sequence is TGTGCCTTGTGGGAGGCAGAACTCTTT. This gives the protein CALWEAELF.

The V and J genes are TRGV8 and TRGJ1 or TRGJ2. This CDR3 contains 14 residues. Germline CDR1 and CDR2: VENAVY and YDSYNSRV. V lost 3 bases and J lost 2; bases outside the gene matches: 7. CDR3 region: CATWDESDYYKKLF. The CDR3 DNA reads TGTGCCACCTGGGATGAGTCGGATTATTATAAGAAACTCTTT.

The chain combines TRGV8 with TRGJ1 or TRGJ2. The CDR3 has 12 residues. J gave up 4 bases and V 5 bases, and 5 bases lay outside the gene matches. Germline V gene lookup returns CDR1 VENAVY and CDR2 YDSYNSRV. CDR3 amino acids: CATWGWYYKKLF. The CDR3 region has the DNA TGTGCCACCTGGGGATGGTATTATAAGAAACTCTTT.

The chain has TRGV8 and TRGJ1 or TRGJ2. Per the germline V gene, CDR1 is VENAVY and CDR2 is YDSYNSRV. The CDR3 contains 11 residues. The DNA for the CDR3 is TGTGCACCACGTGGTCATTATAAGAAACTCTTT. Translation gives CAPRGHYKKLF.

This clone is large in the sample. The gene calls are TRGV10 and TRGJ1 or TRGJ2. TRGV10 is an ORF, and what it does is uncertain. The V and J ends lost 8 bases and 3 bases, in that order; junction bases with no gene match: 17. The CDR3 runs 16 residues. The CDR3, as DNA: TGTGCTGCGTGGGGATCCATACCCCATCGTTATTATAAGAAACTCTTT. Amino acid sequence: CAAWGSIPHRYYKKLF.

This clone appeared once. The chain has TRGV2 and TRGJP1. V was pared by 0 bases and J by 9 bases, with 16 bases of the junction left unmatched. The CDR3 covers 17 residues. The V gene's germline CDR1 is EGSNGY and CDR2 YDSYNSKV. The CDR3 DNA reads as TGTGCCACCTGGGACGGGGCAAGGTGGATACTTTGTTGGTTCAAGATATTT. This gives the protein CATWDGARWILCWFKIF.

As concerns this clone: Possible read error: a much larger clone is one base away. This chain joins TRGV9 and TRGJ1 or TRGJ2. This CDR3 has 14 residues. Per germline, CDR1 GITISATS and CDR2 ISYDGTV (reference sequence). Here the CDR3 reads CALWEVWDYYKKLF. Written as DNA, the CDR3 is TGTGCCTTGTGGGAGGTGTGGGATTATTATAAGAAGCTCTTT.

A few counts support this clone. Translating this DNA gives a protein that differs at residue 4 from the TCRdb one, which belongs to a much larger clone; a read error is likely, and the protein shown is this translation. The chain joins TRGV8 to TRGJ1 or TRGJ2. The CDR3 is 12 residues long. V dropped 8 bases and J dropped 3; count of bases not matched to a gene: 7. Germline loops: CDR1 VENAVY, CDR2 YDSYNSRV. This chain's CDR3 is CATLGLYYKKLF. CDR3 in DNA: TGTGCCACCTTGGGCCTTTATTATAAGAAACTCTTT.

This clone was seen only a few times. This chain connects TRGV8 to TRGJ1 or TRGJ2. V was pared by 3 bases and J by 9 bases, with 14 bases of the junction left unmatched. CDR1 VENAVY and CDR2 YDSYNSRV come from the germline V gene. This CDR3 is 14 amino acids long. The CDR3 loop reads CATWDRIFEIKKLF. CDR3 DNA: TGTGCCACCTGGGATCGCATTTTTGAGATTAAGAAACTCTTT.

The rearrangement joins TRGV8 to TRGJ1 or TRGJ2. V gave up 9 bases and J gave up 3 bases; unmatched junction bases: 8. This CDR3 is built from 12 residues. CDR1 is VENAVY, CDR2 YDSYNSRV, per germline. This CDR3 reads CATLRIYYKKLF. For the CDR3, the DNA is TGTGCCACCCTGAGAATTTATTATAAGAAACTCTTT.

V usage is TRGV3 and J usage is TRGJ1 or TRGJ2. The germline CDR1 and CDR2 sequences are VTNTFY and YDVSTARD (reference sequence). This CDR3 contains 17 residues. The trim removed 5 bases at V and 10 bases at J, leaving 26 bases unmatched. The CDR3 is CATWGRGGVCGIVKKLF. The CDR3 coding sequence is TGTGCCACCTGGGGACGAGGTGGGGTATGCGGCATTGTAAAGAAACTCTTT.

The genes are TRGV9 and TRGJP2. The CDR3 has 15 amino acids. CDR1 and CDR2 from the germline V gene are GITISATS and ISYDGTV (reference sequence). J lost 2 bases, V lost 6 bases, and 9 bases had no gene match. CDR3 amino acids: CALWTWGSSDWIKTF. The CDR3 DNA reads TGTGCCTTGTGGACATGGGGGAGTAGTGATTGGATCAAGACGTTT.

This clone was seen only a few times. This chain connects TRGV10 to TRGJ1 or TRGJ2. TRGV10 is an open reading frame, and its role is uncertain. CDR3 size: 12 residues. Trimming cost V 8 bases and J 4 bases; bases outside gene matches: 6. The CDR3 spells CAAWDSYYKKLF. In DNA form, the CDR3 reads TGTGCTGCGTGGGATTCCTATTATAAGAAACTCTTT.

The chain carries TRGV2 and TRGJP2. This CDR3 spans 19 amino acids. Unmatched junction bases numbered 33, after V lost 5 bases and J lost 15 bases. Germline V CDR1 and CDR2: EGSNGY, YDSYNSKV. CDR3 loop: CATWARAGVATLTRGVKTF. CDR3 nucleotides: TGTGCCACCTGGGCACGGGCCGGGGTTGCAACGCTCACGCGCGGAGTCAAGACGTTT.

By share, this clone ranks as large (0.1 to 1%). V and J are TRGV8 and TRGJ1 or TRGJ2. In germline, CDR1 is VENAVY, CDR2 YDSYNSRV. The CDR3 length is 11 residues. V shed 4 bases, J shed 10 bases, and the junction held 7 bases outside the gene matches. In DNA form, the CDR3 reads TGTGCCACCTGGGACTTATTCAAGAAACTCTTT. It translates to CATWDLFKKLF.